This is a list of T cell receptor beta chains from one sample in a study of blood T cells in healthy people across ages. TCRdb called the 5' RACE reads again in MiXCR, with one record for every CDR3 protein. The sample has roughly 800,000 distinct CDR3 sequences; 53% are singletons. The sequencing input was blood. The receptors stem from a man at least 80 years old in good health. Both conserved end residues are part of each CDR3. A D gene is named only where the DNA matches it firmly. Clone sizes are given selectively: once, few, many, or a class where the clone is expanded.

>14|NA|NA|TRBV2|TRBJ1-2
CASSSQRASYGYTF
TGTGCCAGCAGTTCCCAGAGGGCTTCCTATGGCTACACCTTC
>15|few|TRBD1|TRBV7-8|TRBJ1-4
CASSPDRVQGEKLFF
TGTGCCAGCAGCCCGGACAGGGTGCAAGGGGAAAAACTGTTTTTT
>14|NA|TRBD1|TRBV6-5|TRBJ2-7
CASSDGQGEYEQYF
TGTGCCAGCAGTGACGGACAGGGGGAGTACGAGCAGTACTTC
>13|few|NA|TRBV20-1|TRBJ2-3
CSASRAGTDTQYF
TGCAGTGCTTCTCGAGCGGGTACAGATACGCAGTATTTT
>16|few|TRBD1|TRBV20-1|TRBJ1-2
CSARDSVQGSGYGYTF
TGCAGTGCTAGAGACTCAGTACAGGGGTCGGGGTATGGCTACACCTTC
>14|NA|NA|TRBV20-1|TRBJ1-2
CSARSGGGNYGYTF
TGCAGTGCCCGCTCGGGAGGGGGTAACTATGGCTACACCTTC
>14|few|TRBD2|TRBV12-3/TRBV12-4|TRBJ2-2
CAAARGAFTGELFF
TGTGCGGCGGCGCGGGGGGCTTTCACCGGGGAGCTGTTTTTT
>12|NA|NA|TRBV29-1|TRBJ2-7
CSVGQTAYEQYF
TGCAGCGTTGGGCAGACAGCCTACGAGCAGTACTTC
>16|few|NA|TRBV29-1|TRBJ2-1
CSVEGSRYSSYNEQFF
TGCAGCGTTGAAGGTTCGAGGTATAGCTCCTACAATGAGCAGTTCTTC
>15|few|NA|TRBV5-1|TRBJ1-1
CASSSLAGTNTEAFF
TGCGCCAGCAGCTCCCTCGCGGGGACGAACACTGAAGCTTTCTTT
>16|NA|TRBD2|TRBV9|TRBJ2-5
CASSVGLAGVEETQYF
TGTGCCAGCAGCGTAGGGCTAGCGGGAGTTGAAGAGACCCAGTACTTC
>16|NA|NA|TRBV14|TRBJ2-1
CASSPSGSSSYNEQFF
TGTGCCAGCAGCCCTAGTGGCAGTAGCTCCTACAATGAGCAGTTCTTC
>14|few|NA|TRBV20-1|TRBJ2-7
CSARGRGTPYEQYF
TGCAGTGCAAGGGGACGAGGGACTCCCTACGAGCAGTACTTC
>15|NA|TRBD2|TRBV5-1|TRBJ2-5
CASSLLGRPQETQYF
TGCGCCAGCAGCTTGCTCGGGAGGCCCCAAGAGACCCAGTACTTC
>15|few|NA|TRBV7-2|TRBJ1-4
CASSLVIGSGEKLFF
TGTGCCAGCAGCTTAGTGATAGGGTCCGGCGAAAAACTGTTTTTT
>14|few|NA|TRBV27|TRBJ2-1
CASSSRALGNEQFF
TGTGCCAGCAGCTCCCGGGCCCTAGGTAATGAGCAGTTCTTC